This T cell receptor beta chain was captured by sequencing in a study of Tregs in tolerant kidney transplant recipients. The V gene's germline CDR1 is LNHDA and CDR2 SQIVND (reference sequence). CDR3 length: 15 residues. Trimming removed 3 bases from V and 0 bases from J, with 8 bases in between. This clone was detected only a few times. The protocol was immunoSEQ multiplex PCR, while the TCRdb copy is restricted to in-frame clones and leaves out a portion. Of about 73,000 clones in the sample, 85% to 95% were seen once. The sequencing here drew on Tregs from blood, taken before the transplant. The receptor was derived from a human donor who received a combined kidney and bone marrow transplant. The rearrangement joins TRBV19 to TRBJ2-2; unclear D gene. CDR3 protein: CASSIGSTNTGELFF. The CDR3 DNA is TGTGCCAGTAGTATTGGTTCCACGAACACCGGGGAGCTGTTTTTT.